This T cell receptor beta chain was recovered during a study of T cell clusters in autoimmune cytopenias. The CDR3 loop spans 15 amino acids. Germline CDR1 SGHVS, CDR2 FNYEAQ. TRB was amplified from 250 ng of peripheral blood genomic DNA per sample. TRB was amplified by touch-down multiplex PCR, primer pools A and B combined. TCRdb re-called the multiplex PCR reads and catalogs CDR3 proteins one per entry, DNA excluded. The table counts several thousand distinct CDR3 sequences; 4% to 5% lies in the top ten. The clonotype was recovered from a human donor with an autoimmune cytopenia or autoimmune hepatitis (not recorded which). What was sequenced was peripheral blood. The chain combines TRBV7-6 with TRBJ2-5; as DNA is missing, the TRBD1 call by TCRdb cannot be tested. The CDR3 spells CASSFRQVPQETQYF.